The text below deals with one T cell receptor beta chain. The sample is drawn from a study of PD-1 blockade in classical Hodgkin lymphoma. About the research overall: Patients were administered nivolumab (3 mg/kg intravenously) every 2 weeks.

The CDR3 totals 15 residues. Trimming took off 0 bases at V and 4 bases at J, with 12 bases between the two ends. Germline CDR1 is LGHNA and CDR2 is YSLEER. Brentuximab vedotin exposure varied among the patients, all of whom had relapsed after autologous stem cell transplantation. Assay used: immunoSEQ multiplex PCR; TCRdb lists only in-frame clones, some missing. In the table there are around 28,000 clones, over 65% of which are singletons. The material sequenced was peripheral blood mononuclear cells (PBMCs), taken before the second cycle of nivolumab. The gene calls are TRBV4-3 and TRBJ1-2; D is ambiguous. This TCR came from a human donor with classical Hodgkin lymphoma. The DNA of the CDR3 is TGCGCCAGCAGCCAAGATCTAGGCCCAAGCTATGGCTACACCTTC. Translating it yields CASSQDLGPSYGYTF.